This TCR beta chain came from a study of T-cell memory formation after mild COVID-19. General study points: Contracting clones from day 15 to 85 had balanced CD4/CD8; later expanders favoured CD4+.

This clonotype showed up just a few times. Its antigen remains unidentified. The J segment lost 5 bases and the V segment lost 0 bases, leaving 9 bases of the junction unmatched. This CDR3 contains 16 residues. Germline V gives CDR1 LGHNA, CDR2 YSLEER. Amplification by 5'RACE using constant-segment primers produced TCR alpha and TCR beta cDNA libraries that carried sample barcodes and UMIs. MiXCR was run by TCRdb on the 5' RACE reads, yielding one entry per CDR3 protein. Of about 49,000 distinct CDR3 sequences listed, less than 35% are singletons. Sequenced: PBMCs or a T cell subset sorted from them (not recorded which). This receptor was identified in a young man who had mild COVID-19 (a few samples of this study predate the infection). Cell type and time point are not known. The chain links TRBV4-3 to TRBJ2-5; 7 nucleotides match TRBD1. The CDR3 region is CASSQDGAGGIETQYF. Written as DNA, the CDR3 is TGCGCCAGCAGCCAAGATGGGGCAGGGGGAATCGAGACCCAGTACTTC.